The clone carrying this T cell receptor beta chain came up a few times. Antigen: not known. This sample was taken from a study of T cell responses to AZD1222 COVID-19 vaccine. Findings of the study overall: Spike regions recognized by vaccine-associated CD4 TCRs spanned the protein, led by 160-218 and 743-854.

Data came from immunoSEQ multiplex PCR; TCRdb stores just in-frame clones and leaves some out. The sample shows some 110,000 clones, roughly nine tenths of them seen only once. This CDR3 contains 11 residues. Germline lookup yields CDR1 DFQATT and CDR2 SNEGSKA (reference sequence). This sequence joins TRBV20-1 and TRBJ1-2, with TRBD1 as a possible D gene (5 bases). The TCR was taken from an adult in good health. Specimen: peripheral blood, collected on day 0 of AZD1222 vaccination. The CDR3 DNA reads TGCAGGGGCGGGGACAACTATGGCTACACCTTC. Translated, it gives CRGGDNYGYTF.